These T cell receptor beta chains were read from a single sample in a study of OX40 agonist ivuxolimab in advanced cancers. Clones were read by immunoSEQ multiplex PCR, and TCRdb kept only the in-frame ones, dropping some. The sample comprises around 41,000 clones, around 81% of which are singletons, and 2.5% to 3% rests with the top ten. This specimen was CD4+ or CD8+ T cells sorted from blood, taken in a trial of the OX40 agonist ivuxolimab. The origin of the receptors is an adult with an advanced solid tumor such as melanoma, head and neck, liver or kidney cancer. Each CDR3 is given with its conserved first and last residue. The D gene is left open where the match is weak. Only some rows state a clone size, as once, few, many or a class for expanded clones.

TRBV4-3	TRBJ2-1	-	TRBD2	CASSPVAGGSYNEQFF	TGCGCCAGCAGCCCCGTGGCGGGAGGCTCCTACAATGAGCAGTTCTTC
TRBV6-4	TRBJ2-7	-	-	CASSVVRRGEQYF	TGTGCCAGCAGTGTGGTTAGAAGGGGCGAGCAGTACTTC
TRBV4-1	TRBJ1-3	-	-	CASSRTAAVSSGNTIYF	TGCGCCAGCAGCCGGACAGCTGCTGTGAGCTCTGGAAACACCATATATTTT
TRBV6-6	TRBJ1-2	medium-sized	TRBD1	CAISDRANYGYTF	TGTGCCATCTCGGACAGGGCGAACTATGGCTACACCTTC
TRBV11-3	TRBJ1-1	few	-	CASSLGYRGIAFF	TGTGCCAGCAGCTTAGGCTACAGAGGCATAGCTTTCTTT
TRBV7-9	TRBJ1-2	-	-	CASSPGRF	TGTGCCAGCAGCCCCGGGAGGTTC
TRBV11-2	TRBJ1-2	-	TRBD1	CASSRDSDYGYTF	TGTGCCAGCAGCCGGGACAGTGATTATGGCTACACCTTC
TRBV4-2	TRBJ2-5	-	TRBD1	CASSQAGQGILRETQYF	TGTGCCAGCAGCCAAGCGGGACAGGGGATCTTGAGGGAGACCCAGTACTTC
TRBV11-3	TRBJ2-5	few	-	CASSLRETQYF	TGTGCCAGCAGCTTGAGAGAGACCCAGTACTTC
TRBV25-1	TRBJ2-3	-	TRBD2	CASSVGILAGEGTDTQYF	TGTGCCAGCAGTGTTGGGATCCTAGCGGGGGAGGGCACAGATACGCAGTATTTT
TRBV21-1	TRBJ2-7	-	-	CASSRRLASPYEQYF	TGTGCCAGCAGCAGGAGACTAGCCAGCCCCTACGAGCAGTACTTC
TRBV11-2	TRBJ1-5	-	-	CASSLERFQPQHF	TGTGCCAGCAGCTTAGAAAGGTTTCAGCCCCAGCATTTT
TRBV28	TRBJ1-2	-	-	CASSLSGSLGGYTF	TGTGCCAGCAGTTTGTCCGGGTCGCTCGGGGGCTACACCTTC
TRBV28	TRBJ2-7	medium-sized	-	CASSFNYEQYF	TGTGCCAGCAGTTTTAATTACGAGCAGTACTTC
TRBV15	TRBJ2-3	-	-	CATSREGTDTQYF	TGTGCCACCAGCAGAGAGGGGACAGATACGCAGTATTTT
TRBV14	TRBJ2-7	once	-	CASSLIRGEQYF	TGTGCCAGCAGCCTAATCCGAGGCGAGCAGTACTTC
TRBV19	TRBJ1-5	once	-	CASSVSYQPQHF	TGTGCCAGTAGTGTCAGCTATCAGCCCCAGCATTTT
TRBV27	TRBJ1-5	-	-	CASRTYTSNQPQHF	TGTGCCAGCAGGACATACACGAGCAATCAGCCCCAGCATTTT
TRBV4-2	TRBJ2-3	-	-	CASSQDPMDTQYF	TGTGCCAGCAGCCAAGATCCGATGGATACGCAGTATTTT
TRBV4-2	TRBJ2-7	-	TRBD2	CASSQGLAGGLRYEQYF	TGTGCCAGCAGCCAAGGGCTGGCGGGAGGGTTAAGGTACGAGCAGTACTTC
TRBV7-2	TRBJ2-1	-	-	CASSPRLTSTGEQFF	TGTGCCAGCAGCCCCCGCCTAACTAGTACGGGTGAGCAGTTCTTC
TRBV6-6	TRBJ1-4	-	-	CASRVRGGEKLFF	TGTGCCAGCAGAGTCAGGGGCGGAGAAAAACTGTTTTTT
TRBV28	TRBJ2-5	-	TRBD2	CASRPSGGQGTQYF	TGTGCCAGCAGACCTAGCGGGGGCCAAGGGACCCAGTACTTC
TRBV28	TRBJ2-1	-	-	CASSFGKGHRFF	TGTGCCAGCAGTTTTGGTAAGGGACACCGGTTCTTC
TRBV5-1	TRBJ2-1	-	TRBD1	CASNGQGARGEQFF	TGCGCCAGCAACGGACAGGGGGCGCGGGGTGAGCAGTTCTTC
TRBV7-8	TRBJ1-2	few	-	CASSAPEGVYGYTF	TGTGCCAGCAGCGCGCCTGAAGGGGTCTATGGCTACACCTTC
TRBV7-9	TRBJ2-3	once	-	CASSPAGDTQYF	TGTGCCAGCAGCCCCGCAGGAGATACGCAGTATTTT
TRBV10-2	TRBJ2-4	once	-	CASSEYRENIQYF	TGCGCCAGCAGTGAATACAGGGAGAACATTCAGTACTTC
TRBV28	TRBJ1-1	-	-	CASSLYRAGTEAFF	TGTGCCAGCAGTCTCTACAGGGCGGGCACTGAAGCTTTCTTT